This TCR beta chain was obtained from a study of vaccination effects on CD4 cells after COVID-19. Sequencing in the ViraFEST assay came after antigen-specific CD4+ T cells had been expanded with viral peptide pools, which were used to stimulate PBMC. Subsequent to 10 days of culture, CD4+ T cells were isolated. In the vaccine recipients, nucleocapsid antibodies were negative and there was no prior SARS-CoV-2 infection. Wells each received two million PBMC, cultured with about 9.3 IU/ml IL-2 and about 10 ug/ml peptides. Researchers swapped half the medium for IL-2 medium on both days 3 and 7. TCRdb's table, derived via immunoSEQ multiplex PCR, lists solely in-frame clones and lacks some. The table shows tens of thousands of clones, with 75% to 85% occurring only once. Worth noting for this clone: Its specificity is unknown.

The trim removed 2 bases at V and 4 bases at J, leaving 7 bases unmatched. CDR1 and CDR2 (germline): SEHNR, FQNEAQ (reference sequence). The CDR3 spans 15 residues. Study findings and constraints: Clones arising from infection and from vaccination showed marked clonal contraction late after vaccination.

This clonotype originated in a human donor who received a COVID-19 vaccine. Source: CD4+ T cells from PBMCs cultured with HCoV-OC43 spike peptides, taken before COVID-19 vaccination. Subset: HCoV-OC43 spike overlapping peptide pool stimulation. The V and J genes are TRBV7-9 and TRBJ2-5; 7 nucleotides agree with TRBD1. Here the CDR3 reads CASSLRKTGTETQYF. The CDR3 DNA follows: TGTGCCAGCAGCTTACGGAAGACAGGGACAGAGACCCAGTACTTC.